This T cell receptor (beta chain) was retrieved from a study of early T cells in non-severe SARS-CoV-2 infection. Across the whole study: Unpaired chains resulted from sequencing bulk RNA of unsorted whole blood.

Whole-study results and caveats: Using VDJdb, the matching emphasized anti-spike CD8 responses while missing private and CD4 specificities.

Unique molecular identifier tags were affixed to discrete cDNA molecules. TCRdb itself ran the 5' RACE reads through MiXCR, one entry per CDR3 protein. The sample has 30,000 to 40,000 distinct CDR3 sequences, approximately 7.1% seen once. Points on this clonotype: Its antigen is still unknown.

The source is an adult who was a healthcare worker with PCR-confirmed SARS-CoV-2 infection or an uninfected control (not recorded which). Sample: whole blood, taken at baseline.

Written as DNA, the CDR3 is TGCAGTGCCAAAACCGGGACCGAACAAGAGACCCAGTACTTC. Translated, it gives CSAKTGTEQETQYF. The genes are TRBV20-1 and TRBJ2-5; D may be TRBD1 or TRBD2 (5 bases each). From germline, CDR1 is DFQATT and CDR2 SNEGSKA (reference sequence). Trimming pared 6 bases from V and 2 bases from J, leaving 16 bases between. The CDR3 spans 14 residues.